Each of the 24 T cell receptor beta chains below was sequenced from the same sample in a study of shared clonotypes between healthy human individuals. Clones were sequenced by immunoSEQ multiplex PCR, and TCRdb holds only the in-frame ones, with some missing. The sample includes fewer than 550,000 clones, approximately 79% of them seen just once. Sequencing was performed on PBMCs. The receptors here all came from a woman between 40 and 50 years old in good health. Some clones in this sample may be carry-over from other donors' samples.

The V and J genes are TRBV7-9 and TRBJ2-5, with D possibly TRBD1 on 6 matching bases. V was clipped by 4 bases and J by 4 bases, with 16 bases between them. Germline lookup yields CDR1 SEHNR and CDR2 FQNEAQ (reference sequence). The CDR3 is 15 residues long. CDR3 in amino acids: CASSSGGRGVETQYF. The CDR3 coding sequence is TGTGCCAGCAGCTCCGGTGGCAGGGGCGTAGAGACCCAGTACTTC.

J is TRBJ2-1 and V is TRBV19, with 8 bases aligning to TRBD2. The CDR3 extends over 15 amino acids. Germline V CDR1 and CDR2: LNHDA, SQIVND (reference sequence). V was clipped by 5 bases and J by 7 bases; unmatched bases: 10. CDR3 nucleotide sequence: TGTGCCAGTAGTTGGAGGGCGGGAGGTTTTAATGAGCAGTTCTTC. Translated: CASSWRAGGFNEQFF. Full variable domain (missing parts from reference TRBV19 and TRBJ2-1): DGGITQSPKYLFRKEGQNVTLSCEQNLNHDAMYWYRQDPGQGLRLIYYSQIVNDFQKGDIAEGYSVSREKKESFPLTVTSAQKNPTAFYLCASSWRAGGFNEQFFGPGTRLTVL.

In its sample, this clone was seen once. This rearrangement joins TRBV5-1 to TRBJ1-4, with D uncertain. Germline CDR1 is SGHRS and CDR2 is YFSETQ. The CDR3 runs to 15 residues. The V gene lost 5 bases and the J gene lost 2 bases, with 13 bases spanning the gap. This CDR3 reads CASSFEPATNEKLFF. The CDR3 coding sequence is TGCGCCAGCAGTTTTGAGCCTGCTACTAATGAAAAACTGTTTTTT. Together with reference TRBV5-1 and TRBJ1-4, the CDR3 gives the full variable domain: KAGVTQTPRYLIKTRGQQVTLSCSPISGHRSVSWYQQTPGQGLQFLFEYFSETQRNKGNFPGRFSGRQFSNSRSEMNVSTLELGDSALYLCASSFEPATNEKLFFGSGTQLSVL.

The genes are TRBV6-5 and TRBJ2-7; 7 bases agree with TRBD2. V lost 6 bases to trimming and J lost 2 bases; unmatched junction nucleotides: 7. The CDR3 is made up of 14 amino acids. CDR1 is MNHEY, CDR2 SVGAGI, per germline. The CDR3 loop is CASRPRETTYEQYF. As DNA, the CDR3 is TGTGCCAGCAGACCGCGGGAGACAACCTACGAGCAGTACTTC.

The chain combines TRBV27 with TRBJ2-3; the D gene is possibly TRBD2 (5 bases). The CDR3 length is 17 residues. Germline V CDR1 and CDR2: MNHEY, SMNVEV (reference sequence). The ends were cut back, 6 bases at V and 2 bases at J, with 21 bases in the middle. DNA of the CDR3: TGTGCCAGCAGCCAAAAGAGGGATTCTCTGAACACAGATACGCAGTATTTT. As protein: CASSQKRDSLNTDTQYF.

The V and J genes are TRBV7-2 and TRBJ1-4; D possibly corresponds to TRBD1 (5 bases). Trimming took off 4 bases at V and 5 bases at J, with 14 bases between the two ends. Looked up from germline, CDR1 is SGHTA and CDR2 is FQGNSA. The CDR3 consists of 15 residues. The CDR3 DNA reads TGTGCCAGCAGCTCCCGGATGGGGGGAAATGAAAAACTGTTTTTT. Amino acids: CASSSRMGGNEKLFF.

This clone has at least ten counts. The gene calls are TRBV6-1 and TRBJ1-5, with TRBD1 identical over 8 bases. The CDR3 totals 15 residues. Germline CDR1 MNHNS, CDR2 SASEGT. V was pared by 8 bases and J by 3 bases, with 9 bases of the junction left unmatched. The CDR3 sequence is CASRLPGQVNQPQHF. The DNA for the CDR3 is TGTGCCAGCCGGCTTCCGGGACAGGTCAATCAGCCCCAGCATTTT.

The J gene is TRBJ1-4, the V gene TRBV27; a possible D gene is TRBD1 (6 bases). The CDR3 runs to 17 residues. Trimming removed 4 bases from V and 7 bases from J, with 22 bases in between. Germline V gene sequence: CDR1 MNHEY, CDR2 SMNVEV (reference sequence). The CDR3 reads CASSSPGVGGFGEKLFF. The CDR3 coding sequence is TGTGCCAGCAGTTCCCCGGGGGTCGGGGGCTTCGGTGAAAAACTGTTTTTT.

The CDR3 sequence is CASGPQGSGANVLTF. CDR3 bases: TGCGCCAGCGGACCCCAGGGCTCTGGGGCCAACGTCCTGACTTTC. The chain carries TRBV5-1 and TRBJ2-6, with D tentatively TRBD1 (5 bases). Trimming shortened V by 7 bases and J by 0 bases, and 11 bases separated the two germline ends. This CDR3 has 15 residues. In germline, CDR1 is SGHRS, CDR2 YFSETQ.

V is TRBV7-3 and J is TRBJ2-2; D remains ambiguous. The CDR3 sequence is 16 residues long. Per germline, CDR1 SGHTA and CDR2 FQGTGA. V was trimmed by 2 bases and J by 4 bases, leaving 14 bases between them. The CDR3 nucleotides are TGTGCCAGCAGCTTATTTGGCCTATCGGGCACCGGGGAGCTGTTTTTT. Translating gives CASSLFGLSGTGELFF.

This rearrangement joins TRBV7-6 to TRBJ2-3; 9 bases match TRBD2. This CDR3 region has 14 residues. Germline assignment: CDR1 SGHVS and CDR2 FNYEAQ. Losses at the gene ends were 5 bases for V and 4 bases for J; bases not matched to a gene: 4. The CDR3 is CASSEAGGSDTQYF. The CDR3, as DNA: TGTGCCAGCAGCGAAGCGGGAGGATCAGATACGCAGTATTTT.

The rearrangement links TRBV28 to TRBJ2-7; perhaps TRBD1 as D (6 bases). The CDR3 has 11 amino acids. Germline-derived CDR1 and CDR2 are MDHEN and SYDVKM. The ends were cut back, 2 bases at V and 7 bases at J, with 6 bases in the middle. CDR3 nucleotide sequence: TGTGCCAGCAGTTTAACAGGGGAGCAGTACTTC. This sequence encodes CASSLTGEQYF.

The gene calls are TRBV27 and TRBJ2-7; no clear D gene. The CDR3 covers 13 residues. The germline V and J ends were trimmed by 0 bases and 2 bases, with 5 bases remaining between them. Germline V lookup: CDR1 MNHEY, CDR2 SMNVEV (reference sequence). The CDR3 reads CASSLSDTYEQYF. CDR3 sequence (DNA): TGTGCCAGCAGTTTATCCGATACCTACGAGCAGTACTTC.

The CDR3: CASSPGSLLRGYTF. The CDR3 coding sequence is TGTGCCAGCAGCCCAGGGTCCTTGCTTAGAGGCTACACCTTC. This rearrangement joins TRBV7-2 to TRBJ1-2, with a weak D call TRBD1 (5 bases). The V end was cut by 5 bases, the J end by 8 bases, with 18 bases between. Germline CDR1 reads SGHTA; CDR2 reads FQGNSA. The CDR3 loop spans 14 amino acids.

Details on this clone: The sample holds other DNA sequences that translate to the same CDR3. CDR3 in DNA: TGTGCCAGCAGTGAAAGAGGCCGAGGGAACACTGAAGCTTTCTTT. Protein: CASSERGRGNTEAFF. This chain connects TRBV6-1 to TRBJ1-1; no reliable D call. The CDR3 consists of 15 residues. The V gene lost 2 bases and the J gene lost 1 base, with 11 bases spanning the gap. Germline V gene sequence: CDR1 MNHNS, CDR2 SASEGT.

The chain uses TRBV11-3 and TRBJ2-7; D unclear. There are 13 residues in the CDR3. The germline CDR1 and CDR2 sequences are SGHNT and YENEEA. V dropped 0 bases and J dropped 4 bases, with 7 bases sitting between them. In nucleotides, the CDR3 is TGTGCCAGCAGCTTAGACCCTTGGTACGAGCAGTACTTC. This sequence encodes CASSLDPWYEQYF.

This chain links TRBV11-2 with TRBJ2-7; 8 bases align to TRBD2. The CDR3 is made up of 16 amino acids. In germline, CDR1 is SGHAT, CDR2 FQNNGV. V shed 3 bases and J 3 bases; nucleotides not matched to a gene: 10. Here the CDR3 DNA reads TGTGCCAGCAGCTTCACGGGAGGGGGGGCGGACTACGAGCAGTACTTC. Translation: CASSFTGGGADYEQYF.

A single count supports this clone. The V and J genes are TRBV4-2 and TRBJ2-3; no firm D call. Germline V gene lookup returns CDR1 LGHNA and CDR2 YNFKEQ. The CDR3 runs 16 residues. The V gene lost 0 bases and the J gene lost 6 bases, with 16 bases spanning the gap. The CDR3, as DNA: TGTGCCAGCAGCCAAGAGCCGGGCAAGAAGGCGGATACGCAGTATTTT. Protein: CASSQEPGKKADTQYF.

The chain combines TRBV30 with TRBJ1-5; TRBD1 matches at 8 bases. This CDR3 region has 15 residues. Germline CDR1 and CDR2: GTSNPN and SVGIG (reference sequence). V shed 2 bases, J shed 8 bases, and the junction held 11 bases outside the gene matches. CDR3 sequence: CAWSKENRGVKPQHF. The CDR3 DNA sequence: TGTGCCTGGAGTAAGGAGAACAGGGGGGTGAAGCCCCAGCATTTT.

The J gene is TRBJ2-1, the V gene TRBV10-3, with D possibly TRBD1 on 6 matching bases. V shed 8 bases and J shed 1 base, with 15 bases lying between them. The CDR3 covers 15 residues. CDR1 and CDR2 from the germline V gene are ENHRY and SYGVKD. CDR3 residues: CAIGLGTGSYNEQFF. CDR3 DNA sequence: TGTGCCATCGGCCTCGGAACAGGGTCCTACAATGAGCAGTTCTTC.

A remark on this clone: This is likely an artifact of a read error, given a far larger clone one base away. This sequence joins TRBV5-1 and TRBJ2-5; perhaps D is TRBD1 or TRBD2 (5 bases each). The length of the CDR3 is 16 residues. The V gene's germline CDR1 is SGHRS and CDR2 YFSETQ. Deletions cut 3 bases from V and 3 bases from J, with 18 bases between. The DNA of the CDR3 is TGCGCCAGCAGCTACAATCCCGGGGCAGGAGAAGAGACCCAGTACTTC. Its translation: CASSYNPGAGEETQYF.

CDR3 DNA sequence: TGTGCCAGCTCACCGGGGCAGGGGGCCTACAATGAGCAGTTCTTC. It yields the protein CASSPGQGAYNEQFF. This chain joins TRBV18 and TRBJ2-1, with TRBD1 matching 7 bases. Germline V lookup: CDR1 KGHSH, CDR2 LQKENI. The CDR3 totals 15 residues. V shed 3 bases, J shed 2 bases, and the junction held 4 bases outside the gene matches.

The chain carries TRBV5-1 and TRBJ2-3; D remains ambiguous. V was clipped by 2 bases and J by 1 base, with 8 bases between them. This CDR3 contains 14 residues. Germline V gives CDR1 SGHRS, CDR2 YFSETQ. This chain's CDR3 is CASSFYGRTDTQYF. In nucleotides, the CDR3 is TGCGCCAGCAGCTTCTACGGACGCACAGATACGCAGTATTTT.

In its sample, this clone was seen many times. The chain employs TRBV27 and TRBJ1-2; D remains ambiguous. The CDR3 is 15 residues long. Germline CDR1 and CDR2: MNHEY and SMNVEV (reference sequence). The V end was cut by 0 bases, the J end by 1 base, with 9 bases between. CDR3 amino acids: CASSLSPGLNYGYTF. The CDR3 DNA reads as TGTGCCAGCAGTTTATCCCCCGGACTTAACTATGGCTACACCTTC.